This entry describes one T cell receptor beta chain. Antigen unknown. This CDR3 is 14 amino acids long. V was pared by 3 bases and J by 6 bases, with 15 bases between. From germline, CDR1 is MNHEY and CDR2 SMNVEV (reference sequence). The sample belongs to a study of siplizumab effects on memory and regulatory T cells. Clones were sequenced by immunoSEQ multiplex PCR, and TCRdb holds only the in-frame ones, with some missing. This sample has more than 90,000 clones, with roughly 94% found just once. Whole-study results and caveats: Proliferating Tregs in siplizumab cultures were never verified as suppressive. Naive T cells looked more diverse than memory cells and looked like major alloresponse contributors. There were only a minor fraction of alloreactive clones that mapped to unstimulated subsets.

The V call is TRBV27, the J call TRBJ2-7, with D unclear. The receptor comes from a human donor in good health. Sequencing was done on a sample of non-Treg CD4+ T cells sorted from blood. CDR3 bases: TGTGCCAGCAGTTTTTGGTCTCGGCGGCTCGAGCAGTACTTC. This gives the protein CASSFWSRRLEQYF.